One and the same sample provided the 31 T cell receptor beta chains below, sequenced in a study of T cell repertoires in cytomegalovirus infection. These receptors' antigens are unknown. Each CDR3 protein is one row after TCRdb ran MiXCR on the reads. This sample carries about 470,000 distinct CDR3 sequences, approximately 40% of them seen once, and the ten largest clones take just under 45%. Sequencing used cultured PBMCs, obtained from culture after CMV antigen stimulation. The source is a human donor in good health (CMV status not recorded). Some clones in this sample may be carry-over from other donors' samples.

CDR3 coding DNA: TGCAGCGTTGGGTCTAGCGGGAGTTACAATGAGCAGTTCTTC. Its protein product is CSVGSSGSYNEQFF. The rearrangement links TRBV29-1 to TRBJ2-1; 10 positions agree with TRBD2. This CDR3 spans 14 amino acids. The trim removed 4 bases at V and 4 bases at J, leaving 4 bases unmatched. Looked up from germline, CDR1 is SQVTM and CDR2 is ANQGSEA.

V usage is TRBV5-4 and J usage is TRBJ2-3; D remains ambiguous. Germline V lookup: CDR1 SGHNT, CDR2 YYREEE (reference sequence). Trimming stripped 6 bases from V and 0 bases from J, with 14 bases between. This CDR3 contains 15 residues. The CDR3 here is CASTVGATSTDTQYF. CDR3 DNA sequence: TGTGCCAGCACCGTCGGAGCGACTAGCACAGATACGCAGTATTTT.

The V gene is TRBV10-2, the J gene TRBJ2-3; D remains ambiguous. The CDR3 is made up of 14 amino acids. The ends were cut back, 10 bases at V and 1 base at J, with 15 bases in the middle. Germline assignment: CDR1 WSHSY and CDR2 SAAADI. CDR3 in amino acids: CATSAPRGTDTQYF. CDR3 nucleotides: TGCGCCACCTCGGCTCCCCGGGGCACAGATACGCAGTATTTT.

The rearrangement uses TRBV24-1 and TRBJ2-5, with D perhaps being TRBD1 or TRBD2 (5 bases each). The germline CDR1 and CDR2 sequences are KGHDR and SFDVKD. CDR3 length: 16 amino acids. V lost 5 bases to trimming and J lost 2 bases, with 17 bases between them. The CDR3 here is CATSATGRYAQETQYF. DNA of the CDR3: TGTGCCACCAGTGCTACGGGACGGTACGCTCAAGAGACCCAGTACTTC.

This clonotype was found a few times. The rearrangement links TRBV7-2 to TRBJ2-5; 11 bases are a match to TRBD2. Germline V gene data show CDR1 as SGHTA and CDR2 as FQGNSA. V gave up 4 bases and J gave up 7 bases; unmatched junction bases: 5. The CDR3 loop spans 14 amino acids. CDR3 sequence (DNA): TGTGCCAGCAGCTCCTTAGCGGGGGGGGGGACCCAGTACTTC. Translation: CASSSLAGGGTQYF.

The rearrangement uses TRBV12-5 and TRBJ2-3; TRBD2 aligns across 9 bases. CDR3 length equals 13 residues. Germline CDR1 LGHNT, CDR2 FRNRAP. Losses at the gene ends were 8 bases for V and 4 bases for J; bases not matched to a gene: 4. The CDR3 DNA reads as TGTGCTAGTCTGGCGGGGGGGCCAGATACGCAGTATTTT. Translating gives CASLAGGPDTQYF.

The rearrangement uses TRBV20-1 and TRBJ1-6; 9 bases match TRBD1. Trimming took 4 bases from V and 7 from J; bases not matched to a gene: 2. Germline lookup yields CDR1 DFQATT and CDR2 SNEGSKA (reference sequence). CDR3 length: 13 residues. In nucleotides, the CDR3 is TGCAGTGCTAAAGGACAGGGGAATTCACCCCTCCACTTT. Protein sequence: CSAKGQGNSPLHF.

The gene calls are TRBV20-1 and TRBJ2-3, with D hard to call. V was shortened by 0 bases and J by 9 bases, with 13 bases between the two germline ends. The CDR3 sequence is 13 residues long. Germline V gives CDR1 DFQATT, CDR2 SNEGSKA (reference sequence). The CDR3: CSARDPSLGTQYF. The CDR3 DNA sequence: TGCAGTGCTAGAGATCCATCGCTAGGGACGCAGTATTTT.

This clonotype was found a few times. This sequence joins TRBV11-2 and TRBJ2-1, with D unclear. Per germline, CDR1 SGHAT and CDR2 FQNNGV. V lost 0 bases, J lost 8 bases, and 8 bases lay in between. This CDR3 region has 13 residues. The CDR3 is CASSLDPRHEQFF. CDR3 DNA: TGTGCCAGCAGCTTAGATCCCCGCCATGAGCAGTTCTTC.

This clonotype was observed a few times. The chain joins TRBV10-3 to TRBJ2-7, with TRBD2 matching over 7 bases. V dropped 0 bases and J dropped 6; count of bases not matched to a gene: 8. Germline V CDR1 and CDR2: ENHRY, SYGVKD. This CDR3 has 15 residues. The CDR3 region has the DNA TGTGCCATCAGTGAGTCGGGACTATTGGCAGGCGAGCAGTACTTC. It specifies CAISESGLLAGEQYF.

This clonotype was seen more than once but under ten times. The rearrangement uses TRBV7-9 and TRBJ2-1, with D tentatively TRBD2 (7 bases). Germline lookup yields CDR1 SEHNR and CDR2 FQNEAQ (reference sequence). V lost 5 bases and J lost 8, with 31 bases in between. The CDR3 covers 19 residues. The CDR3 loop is CASSQPASTGRGGVYEQFF. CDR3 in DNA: TGTGCCAGCAGCCAACCAGCAAGCACGGGGCGAGGGGGGGTCTATGAGCAGTTCTTC.

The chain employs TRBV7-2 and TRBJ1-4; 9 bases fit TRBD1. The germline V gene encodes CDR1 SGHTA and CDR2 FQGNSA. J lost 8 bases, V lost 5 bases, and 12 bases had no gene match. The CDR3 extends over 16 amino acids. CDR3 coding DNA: TGTGCCAGCAGCCAGATGACCGGGACAGGGAACGAAAAACTGTTTTTT. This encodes CASSQMTGTGNEKLFF.

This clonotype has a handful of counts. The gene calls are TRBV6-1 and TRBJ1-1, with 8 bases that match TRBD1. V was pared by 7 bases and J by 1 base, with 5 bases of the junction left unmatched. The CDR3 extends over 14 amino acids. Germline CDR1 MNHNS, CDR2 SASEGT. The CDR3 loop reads CASTWGTGNTEAFF. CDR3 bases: TGTGCCAGCACCTGGGGGACAGGGAACACTGAAGCTTTCTTT.

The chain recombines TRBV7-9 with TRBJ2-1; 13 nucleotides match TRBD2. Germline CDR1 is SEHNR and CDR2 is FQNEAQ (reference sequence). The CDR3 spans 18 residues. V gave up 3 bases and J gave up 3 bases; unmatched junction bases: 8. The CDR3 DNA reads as TGTGCCAGCAGCTTGTCGACTAGCGGGGGGTTTATCTACAATGAGCAGTTCTTC. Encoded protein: CASSLSTSGGFIYNEQFF.

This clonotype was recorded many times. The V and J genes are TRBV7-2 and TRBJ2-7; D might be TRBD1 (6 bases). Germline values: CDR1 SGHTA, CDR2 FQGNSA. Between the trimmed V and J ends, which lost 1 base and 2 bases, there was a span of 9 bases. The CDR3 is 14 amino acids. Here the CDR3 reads CASSLGAGAYEQYF. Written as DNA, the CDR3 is TGTGCCAGCAGCTTAGGGGCAGGGGCCTACGAGCAGTACTTC. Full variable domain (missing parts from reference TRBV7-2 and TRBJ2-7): GAGVSQSPSNKVTEKGKDVELRCDPISGHTALYWYRQSLGQGLEFLIYFQGNSAPDKSGLPSDRFSAERTGGSVSTLTIQRTQQEDSAVYLCASSLGAGAYEQYFGPGTRLTVT.

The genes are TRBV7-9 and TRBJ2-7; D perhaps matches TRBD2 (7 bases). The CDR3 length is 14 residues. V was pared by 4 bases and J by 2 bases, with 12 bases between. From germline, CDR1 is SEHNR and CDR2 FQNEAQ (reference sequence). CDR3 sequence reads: CASSWGGGPYEQYF. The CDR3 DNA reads TGTGCCAGCAGCTGGGGGGGGGGGCCCTACGAGCAGTACTTC.

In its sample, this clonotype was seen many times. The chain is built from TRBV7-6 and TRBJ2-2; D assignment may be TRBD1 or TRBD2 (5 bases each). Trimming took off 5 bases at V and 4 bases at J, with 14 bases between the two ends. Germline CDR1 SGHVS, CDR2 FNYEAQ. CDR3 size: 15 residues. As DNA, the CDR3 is TGTGCCAGCAGCCCCGCAGGGCGGGCCACCGGGGAGCTGTTTTTT. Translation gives CASSPAGRATGELFF.

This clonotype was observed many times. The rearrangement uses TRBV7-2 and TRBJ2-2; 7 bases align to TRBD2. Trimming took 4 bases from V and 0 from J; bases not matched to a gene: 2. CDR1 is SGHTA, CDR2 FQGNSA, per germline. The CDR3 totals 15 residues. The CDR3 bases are TGTGCCAGCAGCTCGGGACTATCGAACACCGGGGAGCTGTTTTTT. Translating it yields CASSSGLSNTGELFF.

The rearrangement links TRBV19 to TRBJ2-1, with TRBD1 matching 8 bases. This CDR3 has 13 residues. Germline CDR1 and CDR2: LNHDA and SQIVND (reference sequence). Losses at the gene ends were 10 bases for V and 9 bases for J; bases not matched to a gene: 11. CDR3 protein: CATRQGARSEQFF. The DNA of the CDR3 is TGTGCCACTCGTCAGGGGGCACGGAGTGAGCAGTTCTTC.

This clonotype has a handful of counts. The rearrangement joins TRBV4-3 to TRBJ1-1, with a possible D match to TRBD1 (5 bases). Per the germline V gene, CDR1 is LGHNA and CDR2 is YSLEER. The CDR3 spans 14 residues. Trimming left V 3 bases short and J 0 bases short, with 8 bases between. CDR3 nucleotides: TGCGCCAGCAGCCAGACAGCCCTGAACACTGAAGCTTTCTTT. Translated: CASSQTALNTEAFF.

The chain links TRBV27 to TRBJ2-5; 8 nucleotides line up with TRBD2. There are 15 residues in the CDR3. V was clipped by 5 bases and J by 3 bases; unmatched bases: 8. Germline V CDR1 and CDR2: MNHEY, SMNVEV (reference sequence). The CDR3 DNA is TGTGCCAGCAGTCCCCGGTTAGCGGGAAAAGAGACCCAGTACTTC. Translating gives CASSPRLAGKETQYF.

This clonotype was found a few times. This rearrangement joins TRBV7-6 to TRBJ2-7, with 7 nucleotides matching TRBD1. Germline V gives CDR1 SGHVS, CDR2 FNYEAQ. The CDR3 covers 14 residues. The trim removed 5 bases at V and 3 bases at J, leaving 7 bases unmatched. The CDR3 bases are TGTGCCAGCAGCCCGGGACAGTTAAGCTACGAGCAGTACTTC. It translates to CASSPGQLSYEQYF.

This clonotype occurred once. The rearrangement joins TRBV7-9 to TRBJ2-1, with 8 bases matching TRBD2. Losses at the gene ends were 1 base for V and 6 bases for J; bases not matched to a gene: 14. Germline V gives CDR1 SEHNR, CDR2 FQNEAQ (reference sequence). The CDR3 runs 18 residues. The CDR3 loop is CASSLEGGSGVNRNEQFF. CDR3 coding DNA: TGTGCCAGCAGCTTAGAGGGGGGTAGCGGGGTCAATCGCAATGAGCAGTTCTTC.

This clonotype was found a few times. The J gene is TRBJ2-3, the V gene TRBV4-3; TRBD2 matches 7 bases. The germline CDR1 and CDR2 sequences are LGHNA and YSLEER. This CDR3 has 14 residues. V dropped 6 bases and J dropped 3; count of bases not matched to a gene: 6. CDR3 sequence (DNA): TGCGCCAGCAGTGAGGGGAGGGCGACAGATACGCAGTATTTT. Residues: CASSEGRATDTQYF.

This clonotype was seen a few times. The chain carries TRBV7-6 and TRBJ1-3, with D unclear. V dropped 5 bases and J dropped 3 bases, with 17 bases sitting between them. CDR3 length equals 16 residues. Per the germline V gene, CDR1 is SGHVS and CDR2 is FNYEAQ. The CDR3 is CASSPTGGVGGNTIYF. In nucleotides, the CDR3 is TGTGCCAGCAGCCCGACCGGCGGGGTGGGTGGAAACACCATATATTTT.

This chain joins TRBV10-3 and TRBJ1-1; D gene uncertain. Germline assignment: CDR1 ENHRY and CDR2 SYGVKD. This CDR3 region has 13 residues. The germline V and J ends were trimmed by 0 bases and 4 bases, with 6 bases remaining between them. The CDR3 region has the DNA TGTGCCATCAGTGAGTCCGAAAGCACTGAAGCTTTCTTT. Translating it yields CAISESESTEAFF.

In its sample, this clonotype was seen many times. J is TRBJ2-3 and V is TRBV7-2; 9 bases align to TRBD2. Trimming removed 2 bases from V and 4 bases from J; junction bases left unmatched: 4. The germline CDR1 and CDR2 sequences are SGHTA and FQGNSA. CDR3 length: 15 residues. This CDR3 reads CASSLIAGDPDTQYF. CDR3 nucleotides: TGTGCCAGCAGCTTAATAGCGGGGGACCCAGATACGCAGTATTTT.

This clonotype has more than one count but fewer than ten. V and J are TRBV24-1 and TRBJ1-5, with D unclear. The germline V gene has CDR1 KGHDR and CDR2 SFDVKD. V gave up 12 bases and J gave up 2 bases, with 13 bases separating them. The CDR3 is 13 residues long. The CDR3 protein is CAAPGKGNQPQHF. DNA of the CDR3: TGTGCCGCCCCGGGGAAAGGCAATCAGCCCCAGCATTTT.

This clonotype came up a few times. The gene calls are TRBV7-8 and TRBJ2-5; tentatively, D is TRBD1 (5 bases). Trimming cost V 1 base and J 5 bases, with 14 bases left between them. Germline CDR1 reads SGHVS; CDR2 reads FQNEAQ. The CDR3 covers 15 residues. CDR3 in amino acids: CASSLDRLPRETQYF. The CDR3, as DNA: TGTGCCAGCAGCTTAGACAGGCTCCCGAGGGAGACCCAGTACTTC.

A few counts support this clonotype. DNA for the CDR3: TGTGCCAGCAGCCTCCTTAGGGGTTCTATAAGCACAGATACGCAGTATTTT. Translated: CASSLLRGSISTDTQYF. J is TRBJ2-3 and V is TRBV12-3 or TRBV12-4; tentative D call: TRBD1 (5 bases). The CDR3 extends over 17 amino acids. Deletions cut 6 bases from V and 0 bases from J, with 19 bases between.

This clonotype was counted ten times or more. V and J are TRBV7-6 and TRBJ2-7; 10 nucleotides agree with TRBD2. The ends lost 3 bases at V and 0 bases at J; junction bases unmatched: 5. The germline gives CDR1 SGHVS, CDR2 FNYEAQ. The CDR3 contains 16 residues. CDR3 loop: CASSLTPSGSSYEQYF. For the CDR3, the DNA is TGTGCCAGCAGCTTGACCCCTAGCGGGAGCTCCTACGAGCAGTACTTC.